This is a list of T cell receptor beta chains from one sample in a study of identifying expanded T cells in peripheral blood. Assay used: immunoSEQ multiplex PCR; TCRdb lists only in-frame clones, some missing. The sample includes 70,000 to 95,000 clones, 85% to 90% seen only once; the top ten take 3% to 5%. Sequenced sample: blood. These receptors originate from a person aged 18-70 years in good health. Both conserved end residues are part of each CDR3. The order of the fields is J gene, V gene, D gene, CDR3 protein, CDR3 DNA. D genes are given only for firm matches.

>TRBJ2-2|TRBV6-1|-
CASDRTATGELFF
TGTGCCAGCGACAGGACCGCCACCGGGGAGCTGTTTTTT
>TRBJ1-2|TRBV6-5|-
CASSDRFGYTF
TGTGCCAGCAGCGACAGATTTGGCTACACCTTC
>TRBJ2-5|TRBV11-2|TRBD2
CASSQSSGGSETQYF
TGTGCCAGCAGCCAGTCTAGCGGGGGGTCAGAGACCCAGTACTTC
>TRBJ2-3|TRBV18|-
CASSPSTDTQYF
TGTGCCAGCTCACCCAGCACAGATACGCAGTATTTT
>TRBJ1-3|TRBV9|-
CASSSQGHSGNTIYF
TGTGCCAGCAGCTCGCAGGGCCACTCTGGAAACACCATATATTTT
>TRBJ2-7|TRBV30|TRBD1
CAWIEPGQGSYEQYF
TGTGCCTGGATAGAGCCGGGACAGGGGTCCTACGAGCAGTACTTC
>TRBJ1-2|TRBV9|TRBD1
CASSVPWTGENYGYTF
TGTGCCAGCAGCGTACCCTGGACAGGGGAAAACTATGGCTACACCTTC
>TRBJ2-2|TRBV5-4|TRBD1
CASKRTRQGRSLGELFF
TGTGCCAGCAAAAGAACCCGACAGGGGAGAAGTTTAGGGGAGCTGTTTTTT
>TRBJ2-7|TRBV7-9|-
CASSLNNRVRHEQYF
TGTGCCAGCAGCTTGAATAACCGGGTGCGCCACGAGCAGTACTTC
>TRBJ2-2|TRBV2|-
CASRFEREKTRGELFF
TGTGCCAGCAGGTTTGAACGGGAGAAGACTCGAGGGGAGCTGTTTTTT
>TRBJ1-2|TRBV19|-
CASSRQTYGYTF
TGTGCCAGTAGCCGACAGACCTATGGCTACACCTTC
>TRBJ2-1|TRBV5-6|TRBD2
CASSFSRLAGDQQFF
TGTGCCAGCAGCTTCTCTCGGCTAGCGGGGGATCAGCAGTTCTTC
>TRBJ2-2|TRBV21-1|-
CASSCYTGELFF
TGTGCCAGCAGCTGCTACACCGGGGAGCTGTTTTTT
>TRBJ2-7|TRBV12-2|-
CASRSPPSGRGLYEQYF
TGTGCAAGTCGCTCACCACCCTCGGGCAGGGGTCTCTACGAGCAGTACTTC
>TRBJ1-1|TRBV28|-
CASSLYPGQGEAFF
TGTGCCAGCAGTTTATATCCAGGGCAGGGTGAAGCTTTCTTT
>TRBJ2-2|TRBV10-3|-
CAISDRGTGELFF
TGTGCCATCAGTGACAGAGGGACCGGGGAGCTGTTTTTT
>TRBJ2-6|TRBV4-1|TRBD1
CASSHGRQGPPGANVLTF
TGCGCCAGCAGCCACGGTAGACAGGGGCCACCTGGGGCCAACGTCCTGACTTTC